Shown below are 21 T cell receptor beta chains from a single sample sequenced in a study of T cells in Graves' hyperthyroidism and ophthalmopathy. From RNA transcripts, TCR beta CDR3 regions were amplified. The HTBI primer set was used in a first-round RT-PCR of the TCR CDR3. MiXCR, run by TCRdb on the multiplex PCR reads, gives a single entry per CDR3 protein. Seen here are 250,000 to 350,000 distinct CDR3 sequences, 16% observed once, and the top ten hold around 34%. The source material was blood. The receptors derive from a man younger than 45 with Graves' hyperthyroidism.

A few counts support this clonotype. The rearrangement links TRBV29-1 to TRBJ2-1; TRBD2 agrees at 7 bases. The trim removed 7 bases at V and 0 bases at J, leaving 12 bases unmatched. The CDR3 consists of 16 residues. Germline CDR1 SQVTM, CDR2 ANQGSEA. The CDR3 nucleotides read TGCAGCGCTCCCCGGGAGGCCTCGAGCTCCTACAATGAGCAGTTCTTC. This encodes CSAPREASSSYNEQFF.

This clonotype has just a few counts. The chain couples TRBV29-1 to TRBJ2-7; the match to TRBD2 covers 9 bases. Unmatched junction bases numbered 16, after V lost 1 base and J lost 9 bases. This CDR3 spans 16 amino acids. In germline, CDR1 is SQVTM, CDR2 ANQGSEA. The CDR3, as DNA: TGCAGCGTTGAAGCGGGACTAGCTGCCCTTGGCGTTGTGCAGTACTTC. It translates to CSVEAGLAALGVVQYF.

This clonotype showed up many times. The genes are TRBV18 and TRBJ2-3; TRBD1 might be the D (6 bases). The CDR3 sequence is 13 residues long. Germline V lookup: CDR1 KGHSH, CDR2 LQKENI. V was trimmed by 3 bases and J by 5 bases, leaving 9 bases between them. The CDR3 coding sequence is TGTGCCAGCTCACCGATGACAGGAGATACGCAGTATTTT. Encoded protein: CASSPMTGDTQYF.

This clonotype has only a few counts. CDR3 in amino acids: CASSIGVSSREAFF. CDR3 coding DNA: TGTGCCAGTAGTATAGGTGTCTCTTCACGGGAGGCTTTCTTT. V and J are TRBV19 and TRBJ1-1; D remains ambiguous. Per germline, CDR1 LNHDA and CDR2 SQIVND (reference sequence). The CDR3 loop spans 14 amino acids. The germline V and J ends were trimmed by 1 base and 11 bases, with 17 bases remaining between them.

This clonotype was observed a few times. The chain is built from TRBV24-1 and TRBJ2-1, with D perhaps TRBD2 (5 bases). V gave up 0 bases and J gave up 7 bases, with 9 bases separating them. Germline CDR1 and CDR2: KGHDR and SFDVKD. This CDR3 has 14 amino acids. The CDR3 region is CATSDLASGNEQFF. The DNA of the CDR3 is TGTGCCACCAGTGATTTGGCGTCGGGGAATGAGCAGTTCTTC.

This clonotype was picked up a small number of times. CDR3 loop: CATSRVSRGRSYEQYF. The CDR3 nucleotides read TGTGCCACCAGCAGAGTCAGCCGGGGGCGATCCTACGAGCAGTACTTC. This chain joins TRBV15 and TRBJ2-7; D possibly uses TRBD1 or TRBD2 (6 bases each). The CDR3 length is 16 residues. CDR1 LNHNV and CDR2 YYDKDF come from the germline V gene (reference sequence). V was pared by 1 base and J by 1 base, with 14 bases between.

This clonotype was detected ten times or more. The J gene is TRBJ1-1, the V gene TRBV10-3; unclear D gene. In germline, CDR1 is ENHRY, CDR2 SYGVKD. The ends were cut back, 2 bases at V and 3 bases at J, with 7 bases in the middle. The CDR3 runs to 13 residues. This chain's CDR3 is CAISEAADTEAFF. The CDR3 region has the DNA TGTGCCATCAGTGAGGCCGCGGACACTGAAGCTTTCTTT.

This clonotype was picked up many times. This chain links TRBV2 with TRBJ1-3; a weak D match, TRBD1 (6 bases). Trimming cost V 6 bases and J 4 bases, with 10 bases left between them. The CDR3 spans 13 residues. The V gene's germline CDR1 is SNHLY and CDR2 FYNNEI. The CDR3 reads CASSTGNGNTIYF. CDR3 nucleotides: TGTGCCAGCAGCACAGGGAACGGAAACACCATATATTTT.

The CDR3 reads CASSLDVGGGYEQYF. The CDR3 DNA follows: TGTGCCAGCAGCTTAGATGTCGGGGGAGGCTACGAGCAGTACTTC. The rearrangement joins TRBV7-9 to TRBJ2-7; D possibly corresponds to TRBD2 (6 bases). The length of the CDR3 is 15 residues. V gave up 1 base and J gave up 3 bases, with 13 bases separating them. Per the germline V gene, CDR1 is SEHNR and CDR2 is FQNEAQ (reference sequence).

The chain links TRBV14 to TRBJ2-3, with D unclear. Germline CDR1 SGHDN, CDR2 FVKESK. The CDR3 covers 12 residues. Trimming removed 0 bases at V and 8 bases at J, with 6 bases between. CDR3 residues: CASSQDFGTQYF. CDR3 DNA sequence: TGTGCCAGCAGCCAAGACTTCGGTACGCAGTATTTT.

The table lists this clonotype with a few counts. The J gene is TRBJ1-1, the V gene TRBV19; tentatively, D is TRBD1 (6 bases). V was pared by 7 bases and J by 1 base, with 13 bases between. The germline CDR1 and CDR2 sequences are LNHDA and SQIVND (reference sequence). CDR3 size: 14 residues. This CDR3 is CASTQGSKNTEAFF. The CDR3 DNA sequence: TGTGCCAGTACCCAGGGGAGCAAGAACACTGAAGCTTTCTTT.

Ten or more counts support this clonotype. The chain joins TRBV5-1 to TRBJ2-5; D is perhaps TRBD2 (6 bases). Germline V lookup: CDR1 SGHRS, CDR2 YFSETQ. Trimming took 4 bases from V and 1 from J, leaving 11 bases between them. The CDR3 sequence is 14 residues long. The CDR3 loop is CASSPRDFQETQYF. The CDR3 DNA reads TGCGCCAGCAGCCCAAGGGACTTCCAAGAGACCCAGTACTTC.

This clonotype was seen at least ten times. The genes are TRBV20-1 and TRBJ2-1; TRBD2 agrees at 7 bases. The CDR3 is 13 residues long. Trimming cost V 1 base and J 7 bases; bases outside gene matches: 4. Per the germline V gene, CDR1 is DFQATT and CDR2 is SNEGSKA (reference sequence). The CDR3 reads CSARAGGPNEQFF. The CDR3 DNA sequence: TGCAGTGCTAGAGCGGGAGGACCTAATGAGCAGTTCTTC.

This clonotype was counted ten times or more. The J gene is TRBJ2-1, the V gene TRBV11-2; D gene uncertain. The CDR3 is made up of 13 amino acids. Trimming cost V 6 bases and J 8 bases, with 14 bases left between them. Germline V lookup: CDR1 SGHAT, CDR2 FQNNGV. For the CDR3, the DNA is TGTGCCAGCAGTTTACTGAACAGCCATGAGCAGTTCTTC. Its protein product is CASSLLNSHEQFF.

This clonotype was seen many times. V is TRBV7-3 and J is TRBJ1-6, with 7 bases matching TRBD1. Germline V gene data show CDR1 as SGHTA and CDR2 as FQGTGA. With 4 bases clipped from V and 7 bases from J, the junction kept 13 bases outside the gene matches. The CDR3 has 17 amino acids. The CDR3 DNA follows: TGTGCCAGCAGCTCACAGCTCGGGACAGCCAACAATTCACCCCTCCACTTT. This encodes CASSSQLGTANNSPLHF.

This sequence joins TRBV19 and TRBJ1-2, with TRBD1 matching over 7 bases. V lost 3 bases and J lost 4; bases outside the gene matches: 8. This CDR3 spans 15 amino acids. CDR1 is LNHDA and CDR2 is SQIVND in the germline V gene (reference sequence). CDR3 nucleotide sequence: TGTGCCAGTAGTATTACCGGGACAGTCGTCTATGGCTACACCTTC. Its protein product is CASSITGTVVYGYTF.

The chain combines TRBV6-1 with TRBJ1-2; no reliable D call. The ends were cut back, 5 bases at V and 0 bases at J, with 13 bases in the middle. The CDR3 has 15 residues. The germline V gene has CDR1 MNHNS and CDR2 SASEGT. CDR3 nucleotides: TGTGCCAGCAGTCCCCTCCGCTTAGCTAACTATGGCTACACCTTC. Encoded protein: CASSPLRLANYGYTF.

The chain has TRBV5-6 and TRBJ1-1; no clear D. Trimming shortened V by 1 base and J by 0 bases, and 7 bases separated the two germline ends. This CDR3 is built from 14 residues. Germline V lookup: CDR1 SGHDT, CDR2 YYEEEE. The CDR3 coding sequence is TGTGCCAGCAGCTTGTTTTTCCTGAACACTGAAGCTTTCTTT. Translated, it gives CASSLFFLNTEAFF.

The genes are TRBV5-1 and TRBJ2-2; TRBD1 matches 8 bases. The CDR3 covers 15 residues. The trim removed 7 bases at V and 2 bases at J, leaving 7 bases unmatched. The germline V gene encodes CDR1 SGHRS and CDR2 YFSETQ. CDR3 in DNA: TGCGCCAGCGCAGGGCAGGGGGCTAACACCGGGGAGCTGTTTTTT. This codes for CASAGQGANTGELFF.

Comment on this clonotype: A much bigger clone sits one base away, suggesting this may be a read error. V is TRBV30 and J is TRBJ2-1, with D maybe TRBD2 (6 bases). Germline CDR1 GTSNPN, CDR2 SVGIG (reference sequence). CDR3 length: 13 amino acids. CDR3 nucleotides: TGTGTCCTCCGGGGGATTTACTACAATGAGCAGTTCTTC. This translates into CVLRGIYYNEQFF.

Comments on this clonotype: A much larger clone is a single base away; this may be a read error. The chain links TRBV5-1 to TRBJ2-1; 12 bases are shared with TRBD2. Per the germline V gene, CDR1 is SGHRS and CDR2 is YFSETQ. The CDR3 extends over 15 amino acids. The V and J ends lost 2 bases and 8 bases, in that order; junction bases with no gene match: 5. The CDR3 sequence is CASSFTSGRFYEQFF. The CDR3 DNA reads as TGCGCCAGCAGCTTTACTAGCGGGAGGTTCTATGAGCAGTTCTTC.